The entry below gives a single T cell receptor (beta chain) sequence along with its context. The data stem from a study of T cells in localized non-small cell lung cancer. Libraries were prepared by immunoSEQ multiplex PCR; TCRdb keeps only in-frame clonotypes and omits some of them. The table has 6,000 to 10,000 clones, around 93% seen once; the top ten hold approximately 2.9%. The germline V gene encodes CDR1 KGHSH and CDR2 LQKENI. The germline V and J ends were trimmed by 3 bases and 4 bases, with 5 bases remaining between them. The CDR3 is made up of 12 amino acids. This receptor was taken from a woman between 35 and 70 years old with stage I lung adenocarcinoma. The V call is TRBV18, the J call TRBJ2-3; no firm D call. The specimen comprised peripheral blood, sampled before any cancer treatment. The CDR3 bases are TGTGCCAGCTCACCGTACGCAGATACGCAGTATTTT. It encodes CASSPYADTQYF.